This is a list of T cell receptor beta chains from one sample in a study of T cells after posttransplantation cyclophosphamide. Clones were read by immunoSEQ multiplex PCR, and TCRdb kept only the in-frame ones, dropping some. The sample has some 14,000 clones, 76% seen once; the top ten hold about 1.3%. Material for sequencing was memory CD4+ T cells sorted from PBMCs. The receptors shown here come from a man aged 45-65 years. The CDR3 runs from the conserved cysteine through the conserved F or W. The D gene is left open where the match is weak. Some rows mark clone size as missing; the rest say once, few, many or name a class of expanded clone.

cdr3_aa: CASSVAAGGSPGELFF
cdr3_nt: TGTGCCAGCAGCGTAGCGGCGGGAGGGAGCCCCGGGGAGCTGTTTTTT
j_call: TRBJ2-2
v_call: TRBV9
cdr3_length: 16
d_call: TRBD2
clone_size: NA

cdr3_aa: CASSLGGVYEQYF
cdr3_nt: TGTGCCAGCAGCTTAGGCGGGGTCTACGAGCAGTACTTC
j_call: TRBJ2-7
v_call: TRBV7-2
cdr3_length: 13
d_call: NA
clone_size: once

cdr3_aa: CASSSTSSYEQYF
cdr3_nt: TGCGCCAGCAGCTCAACCAGCTCCTACGAGCAGTACTTC
j_call: TRBJ2-7
v_call: TRBV5-1
cdr3_length: 13
d_call: NA
clone_size: NA

cdr3_aa: CASAPTGLGYTF
cdr3_nt: TGTGCCAGCGCACCCACAGGGTTGGGCTACACCTTC
j_call: TRBJ1-2
v_call: TRBV6-5
cdr3_length: 12
d_call: NA
clone_size: few

cdr3_aa: CAKSRGGSTNEKLFF
cdr3_nt: TGTGCCAAATCGAGGGGGGGGTCTACTAATGAAAAACTGTTTTTT
j_call: TRBJ1-4
v_call: TRBV6-1
cdr3_length: 15
d_call: NA
clone_size: few

cdr3_aa: CASSSTPTGVDQPQHF
cdr3_nt: TGTGCCAGCAGCTCTACCCCGACAGGGGTGGATCAGCCCCAGCATTTT
j_call: TRBJ1-5
v_call: TRBV7-8
cdr3_length: 16
d_call: TRBD1
clone_size: NA

cdr3_aa: CASSERETQYF
cdr3_nt: TGTGCCAGCAGTGAACGAGAGACCCAGTACTTC
j_call: TRBJ2-5
v_call: TRBV2
cdr3_length: 11
d_call: NA
clone_size: NA

cdr3_aa: CASQQSFNYGYTF
cdr3_nt: TGTGCCAGCCAACAATCCTTTAACTATGGCTACACCTTC
j_call: TRBJ1-2
v_call: TRBV28
cdr3_length: 13
d_call: NA
clone_size: NA

cdr3_aa: CASSPSGASYEQYF
cdr3_nt: TGTGCCAGCAGCCCCTCTGGGGCGTCCTACGAGCAGTACTTC
j_call: TRBJ2-7
v_call: TRBV9
cdr3_length: 14
d_call: NA
clone_size: NA

cdr3_aa: CASSLSTDNEQFF
cdr3_nt: TGTGCTAGCAGCTTATCTACCGACAATGAGCAGTTCTTC
j_call: TRBJ2-1
v_call: TRBV7-7
cdr3_length: 13
d_call: NA
clone_size: NA

cdr3_aa: CSVEPESSYNEQFF
cdr3_nt: TGCAGCGTTGAACCGGAGAGCTCCTACAATGAGCAGTTCTTC
j_call: TRBJ2-1
v_call: TRBV29-1
cdr3_length: 14
d_call: NA
clone_size: NA

cdr3_aa: CASSQDANQPQHF
cdr3_nt: TGTGCCAGCAGCCAAGATGCGAATCAGCCCCAGCATTTT
j_call: TRBJ1-5
v_call: TRBV4-2
cdr3_length: 13
d_call: NA
clone_size: once

cdr3_aa: CASSTRETQYF
cdr3_nt: TGTGCCAGCTCGACTAGGGAGACCCAGTACTTC
j_call: TRBJ2-5
v_call: TRBV18
cdr3_length: 11
d_call: NA
clone_size: NA

cdr3_aa: CASSLGQGVNEQYF
cdr3_nt: TGTGCCAGCAGCTTAGGACAGGGGGTGAACGAGCAGTACTTC
j_call: TRBJ2-7
v_call: TRBV7-6
cdr3_length: 14
d_call: TRBD1
clone_size: NA

cdr3_aa: CASSLTGTGSMSPLHF
cdr3_nt: TGTGCCAGCAGCTTAACAGGGACAGGGAGTATGTCACCCCTCCACTTT
j_call: TRBJ1-6
v_call: TRBV7-8
cdr3_length: 16
d_call: TRBD1
clone_size: NA

cdr3_aa: CASSTHRGGNTIYF
cdr3_nt: TGTGCCAGCAGTACGCACAGGGGAGGAAACACCATATATTTT
j_call: TRBJ1-3
v_call: TRBV28
cdr3_length: 14
d_call: TRBD1
clone_size: NA